The 8 T cell receptor beta chains presented below share a single source sample, sequenced in a study of cytomegalovirus exposure and HLA in healthy donors. 60 Vbeta and 13 Jbeta primers were used in PCR. The method was immunoSEQ multiplex PCR; TCRdb's version includes in-frame clones alone and lacks a portion of them. This sample has roughly 70,000 clones, with roughly 79% found just once. Sequencing was performed on PBMCs. Receptors were obtained from a man aged 50-59 years in good health and CMV-seronegative.

The chain combines TRBV7-6 with TRBJ2-5; D is possibly TRBD2 (7 bases). The germline V gene has CDR1 SGHVS and CDR2 FNYEAQ. The CDR3 is 15 residues long. V dropped 4 bases and J dropped 1 base, with 13 bases sitting between them. The CDR3 DNA sequence: TGTGCCAGCAGCTCGGGGGGCTCCCTCCAAGAGACCCAGTACTTC. It yields the protein CASSSGGSLQETQYF. The entire variable domain, with the rest obtained from reference TRBV7-6 and TRBJ2-5, is as follows: GAGVSQSPRYKVTKRGQDVALRCDPISGHVSLYWYRQALGQGPEFLTYFNYEAQQDKSGLPNDRFSAERPEGSISTLTIQRTEQRDSAMYRCASSSGGSLQETQYFGPGTRLLVL.

The rearrangement links TRBV4-1 to TRBJ2-5, with 10 bases matching TRBD2. This CDR3 spans 16 amino acids. The ends lost 4 bases at V and 0 bases at J; junction bases unmatched: 5. CDR1 and CDR2 (germline): MGHRA, YSYEKL. The CDR3 reads CASSRVTSGNQETQYF. The CDR3 DNA reads as TGCGCCAGCAGCCGCGTAACTAGCGGGAACCAAGAGACCCAGTACTTC.

This rearrangement joins TRBV9 to TRBJ2-7; D may be TRBD1 (6 bases). This CDR3 is 15 amino acids long. V lost 3 bases and J lost 2, with 15 bases in between. Germline-derived CDR1 and CDR2 are SGDLS and YYNGEE. CDR3: CASSAGTGFTYEQYF. For the CDR3, the DNA is TGTGCCAGCAGCGCGGGAACAGGGTTTACCTACGAGCAGTACTTC.

The chain combines TRBV28 with TRBJ1-1; the D gene is possibly TRBD1 (6 bases). This CDR3 region has 14 residues. V was trimmed by 2 bases and J by 1 base, leaving 8 bases between them. The germline V gene has CDR1 MDHEN and CDR2 SYDVKM. CDR3 DNA sequence: TGTGCCAGCAGTTTACCCAGGGGGAACACTGAAGCTTTCTTT. Translating it yields CASSLPRGNTEAFF.

CDR3 DNA sequence: TGTGCCAGCAGCACCGGGAGACCCGCCTACGAGCAGTACTTC. This sequence encodes CASSTGRPAYEQYF. The rearrangement links TRBV6-5 to TRBJ2-7, with TRBD2 as a possible D gene (6 bases). The CDR3 runs to 14 residues. CDR1 is MNHEY, CDR2 SVGAGI, per germline. Trimming took 6 bases from V and 2 from J, leaving 14 bases between them.

This clone was counted a few times. The V gene is TRBV4-3, the J gene TRBJ2-2, with 7 bases aligning to TRBD2. CDR1 and CDR2 (germline): LGHNA, YSLEER. This CDR3 is built from 18 residues. After removal of 0 bases from V and 5 bases from J, the junction contained 12 bases not matched to a gene. CDR3 DNA: TGCGCCAGCAGCCAAGATAGTGTAGCGGGTGTCGGAACCGGGGAGCTGTTTTTT. This translates into CASSQDSVAGVGTGELFF.

The sample holds a few counts of this clone. This rearrangement joins TRBV25-1 to TRBJ2-5; D possibly corresponds to TRBD1 (5 bases). In germline, CDR1 is MGHDK, CDR2 SYGVNS. The CDR3 is 12 residues long. V was cut by 1 base and J by 11 bases, with 11 bases left in between. The DNA for the CDR3 is TGTGCCAGCAGTGAATCGCCCAAGGGGCAGTACTTC. It encodes CASSESPKGQYF.

A single count supports this clone. The chain carries TRBV5-4 and TRBJ1-1, with D perhaps matching TRBD1 (6 bases). This CDR3 is 15 amino acids long. CDR1 is SGHNT and CDR2 is YYREEE in the germline V gene (reference sequence). The V and J ends lost 4 bases and 1 base respectively, with 14 bases between them. CDR3 nucleotides: TGTGCCAGCAGCCAAACAGGGACCTCGAACACTGAAGCTTTCTTT. Its protein is CASSQTGTSNTEAFF.